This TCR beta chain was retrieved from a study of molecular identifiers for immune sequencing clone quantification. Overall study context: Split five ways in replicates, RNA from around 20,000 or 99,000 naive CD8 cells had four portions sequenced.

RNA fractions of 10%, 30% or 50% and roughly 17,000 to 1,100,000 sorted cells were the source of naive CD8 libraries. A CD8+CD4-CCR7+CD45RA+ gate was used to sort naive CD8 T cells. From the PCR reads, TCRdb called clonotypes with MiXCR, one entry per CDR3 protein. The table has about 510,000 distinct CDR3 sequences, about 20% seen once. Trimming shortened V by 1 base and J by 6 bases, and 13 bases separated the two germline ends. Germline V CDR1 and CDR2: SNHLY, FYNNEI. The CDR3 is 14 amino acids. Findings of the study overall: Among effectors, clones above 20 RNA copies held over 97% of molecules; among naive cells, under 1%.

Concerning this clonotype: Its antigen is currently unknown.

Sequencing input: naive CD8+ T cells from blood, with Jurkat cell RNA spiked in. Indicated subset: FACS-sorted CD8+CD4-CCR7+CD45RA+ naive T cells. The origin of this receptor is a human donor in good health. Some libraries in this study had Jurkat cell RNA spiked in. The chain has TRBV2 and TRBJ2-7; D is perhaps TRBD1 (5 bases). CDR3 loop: CASSEGVGASEQYF. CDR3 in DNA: TGTGCCAGCAGTGAAGGGGTAGGGGCGAGCGAGCAGTACTTC.